Sequencing of this T cell receptor beta chain was carried out in a study of T cell responses to AZD1222 COVID-19 vaccine. Findings of the study overall: At baseline, just 6 or 7 AZD1222 recipients tested seropositive.

Using immunoSEQ multiplex PCR, the repertoire was profiled, and TCRdb retains in-frame clones only, with some absent. The sample includes about 150,000 clones, more than 90% of them seen just once. On this clone: The antigen remains undetermined.

The CDR3 consists of 15 residues. The junction had 8 bases not matched to a gene; V was cut back by 6 bases and J by 6 bases. The germline gives CDR1 ENHRY, CDR2 SYGVKD. Pooling was applied to second doses at about 4 or about 12 weeks. Sequencing used peripheral blood, obtained 28 days after the second AZD1222 dose. The TCR was taken from an adult who received the AZD1222 COVID-19 vaccine. The rearrangement joins TRBV10-3 to TRBJ2-7; 13 bases are a match to TRBD2. The CDR3 region is CAIRDTSGRASEQYF. The CDR3 DNA reads TGTGCCATCAGAGACACTAGCGGGAGGGCCAGCGAGCAGTACTTC.